The 3 T cell receptor beta chains reported below all come from one sample, sequenced in a study of blood T cell repertoires in COVID-19. Assay: immunoSEQ multiplex PCR; the TCRdb copy retains only in-frame clones and omits some. The table lists some 57,000 clones, roughly 85% of them singletons. Sequencing input: peripheral blood. The receptors were sampled from a human donor in a cohort sampled during active COVID-19.

The chain is built from TRBV5-1 and TRBJ2-1; 12 nucleotides agree with TRBD1. This CDR3 has 15 residues. CDR1 is SGHRS and CDR2 is YFSETQ in the germline V gene. The trim removed 0 bases at V and 10 bases at J, leaving 5 bases unmatched. CDR3 protein: CASSLVGQGAKEQFF. Written as DNA, the CDR3 is TGCGCCAGCAGCTTGGTGGGACAGGGGGCTAAAGAGCAGTTCTTC.

This chain uses TRBV6-1 with TRBJ2-7, with D possibly matching TRBD1 (5 bases). Trimming pared 1 base from V and 12 bases from J, leaving 13 bases between. Germline CDR1 and CDR2: MNHNS and SASEGT. CDR3 length equals 12 residues. CDR3 amino acids: CASSEEARAGYF. CDR3 sequence (DNA): TGTGCCAGCAGTGAAGAGGCCAGGGCTGGGTACTTC.

The rearrangement uses TRBV27 and TRBJ2-1; D unclear. This CDR3 has 15 residues. Germline V lookup: CDR1 MNHEY, CDR2 SMNVEV (reference sequence). Trimming pared 2 bases from V and 4 bases from J, leaving 12 bases between. CDR3 residues: CASSLQTGSYNEQFF. For the CDR3, the DNA is TGTGCCAGCAGTTTACAGACGGGTTCATACAATGAGCAGTTCTTC.